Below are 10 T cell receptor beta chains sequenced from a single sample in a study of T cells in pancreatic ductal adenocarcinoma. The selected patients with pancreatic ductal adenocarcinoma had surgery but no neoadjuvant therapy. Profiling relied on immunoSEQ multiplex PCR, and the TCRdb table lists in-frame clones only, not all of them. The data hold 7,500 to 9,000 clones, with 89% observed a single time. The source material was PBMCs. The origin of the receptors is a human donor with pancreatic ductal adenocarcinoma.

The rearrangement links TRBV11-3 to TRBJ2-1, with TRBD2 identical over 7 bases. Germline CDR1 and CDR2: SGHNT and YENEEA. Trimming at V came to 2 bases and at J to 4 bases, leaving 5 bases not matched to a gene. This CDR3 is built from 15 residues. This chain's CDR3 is CASSLRGRAYNEQFF. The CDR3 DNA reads TGTGCCAGCAGCTTAAGAGGGAGGGCGTACAATGAGCAGTTCTTC.

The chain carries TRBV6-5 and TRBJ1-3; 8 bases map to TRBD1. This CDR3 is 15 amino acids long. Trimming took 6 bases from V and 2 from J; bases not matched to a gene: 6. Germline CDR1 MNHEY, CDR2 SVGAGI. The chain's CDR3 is CASRTQGAAGNTIYF. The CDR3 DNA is TGTGCCAGCAGAACTCAGGGGGCTGCTGGAAACACCATATATTTT.

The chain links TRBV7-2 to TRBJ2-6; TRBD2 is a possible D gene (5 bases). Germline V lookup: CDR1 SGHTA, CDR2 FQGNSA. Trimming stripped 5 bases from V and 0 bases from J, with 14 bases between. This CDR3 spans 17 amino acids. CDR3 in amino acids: CASSPRTFPSGANVLTF. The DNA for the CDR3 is TGTGCCAGCAGCCCACGGACTTTCCCCTCTGGGGCCAACGTCCTGACTTTC.

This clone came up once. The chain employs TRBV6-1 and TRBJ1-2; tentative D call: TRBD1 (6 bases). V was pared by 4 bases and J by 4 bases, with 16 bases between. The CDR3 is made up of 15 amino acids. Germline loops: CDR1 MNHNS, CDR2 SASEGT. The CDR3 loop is CASSVGPQGSYGYTF. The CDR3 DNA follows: TGTGCCAGCAGTGTGGGCCCCCAGGGGAGCTATGGCTACACCTTC.

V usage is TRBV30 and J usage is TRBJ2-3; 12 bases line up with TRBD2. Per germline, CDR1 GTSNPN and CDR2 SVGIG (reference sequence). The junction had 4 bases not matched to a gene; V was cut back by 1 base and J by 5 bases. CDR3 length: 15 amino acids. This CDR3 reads CAWSGASGGVDTQYF. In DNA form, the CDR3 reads TGTGCCTGGAGTGGGGCTAGCGGGGGGGTAGATACGCAGTATTTT.

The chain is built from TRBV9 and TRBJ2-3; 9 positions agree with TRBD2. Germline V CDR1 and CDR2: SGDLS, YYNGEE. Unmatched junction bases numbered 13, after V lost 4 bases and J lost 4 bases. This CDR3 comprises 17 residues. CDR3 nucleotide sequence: TGTGCCAGCAGCCCCCTGGGGCGGGAGGGCGTGGCAGATACGCAGTATTTT. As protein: CASSPLGREGVADTQYF.

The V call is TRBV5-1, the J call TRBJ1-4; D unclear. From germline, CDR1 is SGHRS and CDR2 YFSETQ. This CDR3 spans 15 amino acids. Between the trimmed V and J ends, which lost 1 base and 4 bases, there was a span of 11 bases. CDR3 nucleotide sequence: TGCGCCAGCAGCTTGAGATTCGCAGTTAATGAAAAACTGTTTTTT. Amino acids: CASSLRFAVNEKLFF.

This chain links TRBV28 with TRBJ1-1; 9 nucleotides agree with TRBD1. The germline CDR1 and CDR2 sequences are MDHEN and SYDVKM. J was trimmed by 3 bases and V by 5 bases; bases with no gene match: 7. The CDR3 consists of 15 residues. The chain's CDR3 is CASSAGDRGYTEAFF. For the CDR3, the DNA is TGTGCCAGCAGTGCAGGAGACAGGGGGTACACTGAAGCTTTCTTT.

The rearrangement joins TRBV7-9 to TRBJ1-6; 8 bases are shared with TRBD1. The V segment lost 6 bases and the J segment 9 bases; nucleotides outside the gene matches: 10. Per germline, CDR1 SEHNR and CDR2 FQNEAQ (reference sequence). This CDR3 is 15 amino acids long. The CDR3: CASRYQGAQSSPLHF. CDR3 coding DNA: TGTGCCAGCAGATATCAGGGGGCGCAGAGTTCACCCCTCCACTTT.

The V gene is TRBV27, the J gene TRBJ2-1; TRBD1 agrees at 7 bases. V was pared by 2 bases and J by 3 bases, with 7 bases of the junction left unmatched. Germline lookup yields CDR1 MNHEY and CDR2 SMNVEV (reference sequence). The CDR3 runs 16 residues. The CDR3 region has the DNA TGTGCCAGCAGTTTACGAATGACAGGGTACTACAATGAGCAGTTCTTC. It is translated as CASSLRMTGYYNEQFF.